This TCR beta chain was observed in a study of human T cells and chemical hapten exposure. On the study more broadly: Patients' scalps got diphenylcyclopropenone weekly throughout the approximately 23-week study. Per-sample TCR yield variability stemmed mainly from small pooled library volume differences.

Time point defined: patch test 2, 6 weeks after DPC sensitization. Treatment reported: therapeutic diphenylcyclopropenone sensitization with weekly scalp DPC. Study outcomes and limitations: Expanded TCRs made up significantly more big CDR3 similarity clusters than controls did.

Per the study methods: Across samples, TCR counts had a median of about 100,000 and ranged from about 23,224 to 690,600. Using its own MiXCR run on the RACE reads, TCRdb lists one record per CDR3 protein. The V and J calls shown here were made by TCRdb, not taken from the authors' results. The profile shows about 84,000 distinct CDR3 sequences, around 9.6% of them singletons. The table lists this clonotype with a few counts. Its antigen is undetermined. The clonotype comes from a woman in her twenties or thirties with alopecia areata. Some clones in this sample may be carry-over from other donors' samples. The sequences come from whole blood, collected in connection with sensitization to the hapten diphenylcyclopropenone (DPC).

The CDR3 is CASRLLADEQFF. For the CDR3, the DNA is TGTGCCAGCAGGTTACTAGCAGATGAGCAGTTCTTC. The chain couples TRBV7-9 to TRBJ2-1, with D perhaps TRBD2 (6 bases). The CDR3 has 12 residues. CDR1 and CDR2 from the germline V gene are SEHNR and FQNEAQ (reference sequence). The V end was cut by 6 bases, the J end by 8 bases, with 11 bases between.